This T cell receptor (beta chain) is from a study of OX40 agonist ivuxolimab in advanced cancers. V lost 0 bases and J lost 3, with 11 bases in between. The CDR3 has 15 residues. From germline, CDR1 is SGDLS and CDR2 YYNGEE. Profiling relied on immunoSEQ multiplex PCR, and the TCRdb table lists in-frame clones only, not all of them. This sample has nearly 110,000 clones, with 90% found just once. The V gene is TRBV9, the J gene TRBJ2-3; D uncertain. The receptor was isolated from an adult with an advanced solid tumor such as melanoma, head and neck, liver or kidney cancer. Sequenced material: CD4+ or CD8+ T cells sorted from blood, taken in a trial of the OX40 agonist ivuxolimab. CDR3 bases: TGTGCCAGCAGCGTAGCTCACCATCATACAGATACGCAGTATTTT. This gives the protein CASSVAHHHTDTQYF.